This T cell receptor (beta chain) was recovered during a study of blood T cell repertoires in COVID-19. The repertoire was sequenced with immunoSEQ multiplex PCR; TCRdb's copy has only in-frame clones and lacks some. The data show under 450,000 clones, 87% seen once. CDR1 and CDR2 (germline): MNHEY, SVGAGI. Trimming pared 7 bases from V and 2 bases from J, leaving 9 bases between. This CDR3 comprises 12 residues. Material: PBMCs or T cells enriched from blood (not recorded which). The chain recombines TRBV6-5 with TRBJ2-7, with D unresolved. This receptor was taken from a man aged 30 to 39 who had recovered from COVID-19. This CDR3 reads CASMWQAYEQYF. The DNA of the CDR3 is TGTGCCAGCATGTGGCAGGCCTACGAGCAGTACTTC.